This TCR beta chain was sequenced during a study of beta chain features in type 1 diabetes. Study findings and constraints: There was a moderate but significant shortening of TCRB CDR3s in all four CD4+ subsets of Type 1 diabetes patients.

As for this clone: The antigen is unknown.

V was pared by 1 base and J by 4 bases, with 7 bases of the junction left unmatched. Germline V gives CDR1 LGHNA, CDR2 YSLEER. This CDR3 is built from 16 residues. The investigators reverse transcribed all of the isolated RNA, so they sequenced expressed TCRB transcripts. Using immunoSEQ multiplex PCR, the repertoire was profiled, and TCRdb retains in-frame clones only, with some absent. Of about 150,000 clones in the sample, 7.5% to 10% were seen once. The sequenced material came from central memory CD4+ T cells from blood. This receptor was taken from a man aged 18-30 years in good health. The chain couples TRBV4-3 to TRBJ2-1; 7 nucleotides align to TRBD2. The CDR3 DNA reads TGCGCCAGCAGCCAAGGGCCGGGACTAACTTACAATGAGCAGTTCTTC. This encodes CASSQGPGLTYNEQFF.